Following are 3 T cell receptor beta chains from one sample sequenced in a study of T cell repertoires in cytomegalovirus infection. TCRdb independently ran MiXCR on the reads; one entry per CDR3 protein. This table holds about 500,000 distinct CDR3 sequences, more than 30% found once. These receptors lack a known antigen. The source was cultured PBMCs, collected from culture after CMV antigen stimulation. These receptors all stem from a human donor in good health (CMV status not recorded). Some clones in this sample may be carry-over from other donors' samples.

This clonotype showed up just a few times. The chain links TRBV11-2 to TRBJ2-5; possibly TRBD1 for D (5 bases). This CDR3 region has 15 residues. Between the trimmed V and J ends, which lost 0 bases and 7 bases, there was a span of 15 bases. The germline CDR1 and CDR2 sequences are SGHAT and FQNNGV. For the CDR3, the DNA is TGTGCCAGCAGCTTAGAACTGCAGGGATTTAGGACCCAGTACTTC. Translated: CASSLELQGFRTQYF.

The chain is built from TRBV5-1 and TRBJ2-1; TRBD2 matches 7 bases. The CDR3 is 15 residues long. V was pared by 0 bases and J by 5 bases, with 5 bases of the junction left unmatched. Per the germline V gene, CDR1 is SGHRS and CDR2 is YFSETQ. In DNA form, the CDR3 reads TGCGCCAGCAGCTTGGCCGGGGGGAAAAACAATGAGCAGTTCTTC. Translating gives CASSLAGGKNNEQFF.

CDR3 amino acids: CASSSIAGGPRNEQFF. CDR3 bases: TGTGCCAGCAGCTCCATAGCGGGAGGGCCTCGAAATGAGCAGTTCTTC. V usage is TRBV7-2 and J usage is TRBJ2-1; 11 bases align to TRBD2. V shed 4 bases, J shed 7 bases, and the junction held 9 bases outside the gene matches. CDR1 SGHTA and CDR2 FQGNSA come from the germline V gene. There are 16 residues in the CDR3.